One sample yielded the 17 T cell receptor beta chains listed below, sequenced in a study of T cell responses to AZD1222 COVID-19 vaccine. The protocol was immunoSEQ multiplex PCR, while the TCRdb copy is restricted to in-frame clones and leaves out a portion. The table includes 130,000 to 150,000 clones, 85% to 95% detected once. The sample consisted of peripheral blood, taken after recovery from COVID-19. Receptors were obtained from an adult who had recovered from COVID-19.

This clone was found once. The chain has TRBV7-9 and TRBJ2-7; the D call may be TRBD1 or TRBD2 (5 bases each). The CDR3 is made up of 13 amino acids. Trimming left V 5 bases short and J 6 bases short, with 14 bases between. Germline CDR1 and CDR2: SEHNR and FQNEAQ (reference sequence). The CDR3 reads CASSLPPGREQYF. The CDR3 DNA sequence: TGTGCCAGCAGCCTACCCCCGGGGCGCGAGCAGTACTTC.

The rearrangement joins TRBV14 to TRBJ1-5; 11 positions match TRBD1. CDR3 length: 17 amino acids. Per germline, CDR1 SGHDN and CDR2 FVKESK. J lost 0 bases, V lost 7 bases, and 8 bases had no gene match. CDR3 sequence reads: CASMGTGGYYSNQPQHF. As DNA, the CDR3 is TGTGCCAGCATGGGGACAGGGGGTTACTATAGCAATCAGCCCCAGCATTTT.

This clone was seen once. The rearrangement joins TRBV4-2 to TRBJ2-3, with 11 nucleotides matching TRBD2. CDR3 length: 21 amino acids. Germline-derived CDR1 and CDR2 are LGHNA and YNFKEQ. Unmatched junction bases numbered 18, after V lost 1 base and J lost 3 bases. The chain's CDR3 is CASSQVLPRLAGIPYTDTQYF. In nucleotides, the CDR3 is TGTGCCAGCAGCCAAGTCCTACCCCGACTAGCGGGAATACCTTATACAGATACGCAGTATTTT.

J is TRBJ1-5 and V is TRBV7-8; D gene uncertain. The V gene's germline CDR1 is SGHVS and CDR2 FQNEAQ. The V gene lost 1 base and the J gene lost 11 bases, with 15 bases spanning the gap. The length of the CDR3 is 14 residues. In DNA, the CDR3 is TGTGCCAGCAGCTTAGAAGGCGTGGGTAGGGCCCAGCATTTT. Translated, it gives CASSLEGVGRAQHF.

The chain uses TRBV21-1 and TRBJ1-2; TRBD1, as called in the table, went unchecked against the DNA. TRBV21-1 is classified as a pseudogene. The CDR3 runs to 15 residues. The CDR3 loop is CASWGTGRQGYSYTF. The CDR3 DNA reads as TGTGCCAGCTGGGGGACAGGCCGGCAAGGATACTCCTACACCTTC.

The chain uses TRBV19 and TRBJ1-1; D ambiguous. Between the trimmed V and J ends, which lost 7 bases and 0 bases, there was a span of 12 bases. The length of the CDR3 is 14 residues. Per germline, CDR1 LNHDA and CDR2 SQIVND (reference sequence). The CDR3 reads CASTTAAMNTEAFF. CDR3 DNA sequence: TGTGCCAGTACCACAGCTGCGATGAACACTGAAGCTTTCTTT.

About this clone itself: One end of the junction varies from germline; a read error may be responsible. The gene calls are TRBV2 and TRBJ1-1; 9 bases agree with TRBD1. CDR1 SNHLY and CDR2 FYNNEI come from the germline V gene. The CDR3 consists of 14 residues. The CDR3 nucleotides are TGTGCCAGCAATGAACAGGGGGCCCTGACTGAAGCTTTCTTT. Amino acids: CASNEQGALTEAFF. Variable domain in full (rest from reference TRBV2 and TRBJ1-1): EPEVTQTPSHQVTQMGQEVILRCVPISNHLYFYWYRQILGQKVEFLVSFYNNEISEKSEIFDDQFSVERPDGSNFTLKIRSTKLEDSAMYFCASNEQGALTEAFFGQGTRLTVV.

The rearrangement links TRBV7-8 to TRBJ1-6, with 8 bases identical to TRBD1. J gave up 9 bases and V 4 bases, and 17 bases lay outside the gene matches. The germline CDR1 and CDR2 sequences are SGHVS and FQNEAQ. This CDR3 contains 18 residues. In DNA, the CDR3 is TGTGCCAGCAGCTCGGGACAGGCAGCGGGGTCTATAGGTTCACCCCTCCACTTT. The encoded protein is CASSSGQAAGSIGSPLHF.

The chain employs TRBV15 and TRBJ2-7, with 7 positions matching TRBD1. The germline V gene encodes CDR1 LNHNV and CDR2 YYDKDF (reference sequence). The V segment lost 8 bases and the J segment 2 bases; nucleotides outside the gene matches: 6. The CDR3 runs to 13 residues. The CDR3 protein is CATSGTDTYEQYF. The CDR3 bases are TGTGCCACCTCGGGGACAGACACCTACGAGCAGTACTTC.

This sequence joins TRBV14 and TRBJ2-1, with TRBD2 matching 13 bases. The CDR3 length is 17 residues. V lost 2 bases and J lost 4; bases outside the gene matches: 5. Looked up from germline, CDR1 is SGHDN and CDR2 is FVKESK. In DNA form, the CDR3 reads TGTGCCAGCAGCCAATGGAGGACTAGCGGGAGTTACAATGAGCAGTTCTTC. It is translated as CASSQWRTSGSYNEQFF.

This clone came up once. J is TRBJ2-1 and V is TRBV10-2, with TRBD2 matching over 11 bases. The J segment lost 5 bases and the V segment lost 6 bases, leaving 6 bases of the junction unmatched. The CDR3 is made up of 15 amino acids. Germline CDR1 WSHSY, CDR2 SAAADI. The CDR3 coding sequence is TGCGCCAGCAGCAATAGCGGGAGGGCACACAATGAGCAGTTCTTC. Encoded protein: CASSNSGRAHNEQFF.

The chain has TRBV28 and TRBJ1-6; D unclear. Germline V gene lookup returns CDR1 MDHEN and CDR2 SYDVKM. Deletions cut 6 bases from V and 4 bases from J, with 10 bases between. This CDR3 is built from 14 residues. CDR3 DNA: TGTGCCAGCAGAATAGCGGGGTATAATTCACCCCTCCACTTT. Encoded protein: CASRIAGYNSPLHF. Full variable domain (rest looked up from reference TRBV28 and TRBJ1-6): DVKVTQSSRYLVKRTGEKVFLECVQDMDHENMFWYRQDPGLGLRLIYFSYDVKMKEKGDIPEGYSVSREKKERFSLILESASTNQTSMYLCASRIAGYNSPLHFGNGTRLTVT.

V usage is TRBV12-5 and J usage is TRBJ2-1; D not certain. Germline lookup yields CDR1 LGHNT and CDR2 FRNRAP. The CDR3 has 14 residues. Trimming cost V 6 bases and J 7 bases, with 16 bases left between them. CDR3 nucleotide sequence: TGTGCTAGTGGCGAGAGACTCTCGGCTAATGAGCAGTTCTTC. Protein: CASGERLSANEQFF. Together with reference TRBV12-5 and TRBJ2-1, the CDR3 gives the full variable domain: DARVTQTPRHKVTEMGQEVTMRCQPILGHNTVFWYRQTMMQGLELLAYFRNRAPLDDSGMPKDRFSAEMPDATLATLKIQPSEPRDSAVYFCASGERLSANEQFFGPGTRLTVL.

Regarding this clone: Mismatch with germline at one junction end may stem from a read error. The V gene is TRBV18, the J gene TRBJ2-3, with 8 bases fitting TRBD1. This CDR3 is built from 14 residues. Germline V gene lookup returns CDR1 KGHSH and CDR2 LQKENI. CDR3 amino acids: CASSPQTGDYTQYF. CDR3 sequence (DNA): TGTGCCAGCTCGCCACAGACAGGGGACTATACGCAGTATTTT.

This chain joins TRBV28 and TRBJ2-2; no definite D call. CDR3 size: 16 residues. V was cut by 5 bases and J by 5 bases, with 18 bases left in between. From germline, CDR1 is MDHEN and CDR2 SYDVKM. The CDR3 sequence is CASSPILRHVTGELFF. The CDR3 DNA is TGTGCCAGCAGTCCTATCTTACGACACGTTACCGGGGAGCTGTTTTTT.

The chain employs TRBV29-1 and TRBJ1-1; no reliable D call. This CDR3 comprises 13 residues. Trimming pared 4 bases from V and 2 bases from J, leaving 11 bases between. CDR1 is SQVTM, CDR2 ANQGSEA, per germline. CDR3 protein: CSVAGRLNTEAFF. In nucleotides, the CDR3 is TGCAGCGTTGCTGGGAGACTCAACACTGAAGCTTTCTTT.

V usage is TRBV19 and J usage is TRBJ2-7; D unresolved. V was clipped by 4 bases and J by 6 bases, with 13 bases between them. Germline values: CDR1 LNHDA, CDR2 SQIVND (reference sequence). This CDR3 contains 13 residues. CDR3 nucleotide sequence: TGTGCCAGTAGTAAAGCAGGCCCGGGCGAGCAGTACTTC. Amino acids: CASSKAGPGEQYF.